A single sample is the source of the 23 T cell receptor beta chains below, sequenced in a study of T cells in Graves' hyperthyroidism and ophthalmopathy. RNA transcripts yielded amplified TCR beta CDR3 regions. Researchers ran a first-round RT-PCR on the TCR CDR3 using the HTBI primer set. TCRdb processed the multiplex PCR reads anew with MiXCR; each CDR3 protein has one entry. The sample shows more than 350,000 distinct CDR3 sequences, roughly 14% of them seen only once. Sequences were obtained from blood. The receptors shown here come from a woman in her thirties with Graves' ophthalmopathy.

This clonotype was found many times. This chain connects TRBV7-9 to TRBJ2-5; weak D call: TRBD2 (6 bases). Germline-derived CDR1 and CDR2 are SEHNR and FQNEAQ (reference sequence). V was clipped by 4 bases and J by 1 base, with 13 bases between them. The CDR3 extends over 15 amino acids. CDR3 sequence (DNA): TGTGCCAGCAGCTGGGCCCGGGGGATCCAAGAGACCCAGTACTTC. It specifies CASSWARGIQETQYF.

This clonotype was recorded at least ten times. The chain is built from TRBV7-2 and TRBJ2-5; the match to TRBD1 covers 8 bases. V shed 3 bases and J 2 bases; nucleotides not matched to a gene: 8. The CDR3 is 16 amino acids. Germline CDR1 reads SGHTA; CDR2 reads FQGNSA. For the CDR3, the DNA is TGTGCCAGCAGCTTCGGAGGCAGGGGGCAACAAGAGACCCAGTACTTC. This codes for CASSFGGRGQQETQYF.

At least ten counts were recorded for this clonotype. This chain connects TRBV2 to TRBJ2-7; D is perhaps TRBD1 (5 bases). CDR1 is SNHLY, CDR2 FYNNEI, per germline. This CDR3 region has 13 residues. V was clipped by 5 bases and J by 3 bases, with 11 bases between them. Here the CDR3 DNA reads TGTGCCAGCAGTTCGTCACAGGTCTACGAGCAGTACTTC. It encodes CASSSSQVYEQYF.

The rearrangement links TRBV3-1 to TRBJ1-5; D uncertain. Germline V lookup: CDR1 LGHDT, CDR2 YNNKEL (reference sequence). The CDR3 is made up of 14 amino acids. Trimming stripped 4 bases from V and 1 base from J, with 8 bases between. The CDR3 here is CASSPRASNQPQHF. Written as DNA, the CDR3 is TGTGCCAGCAGCCCCCGGGCCAGCAATCAGCCCCAGCATTTT.

There are a few counts of this clonotype. The rearrangement links TRBV27 to TRBJ2-1, with TRBD2 matching over 10 bases. Germline values: CDR1 MNHEY, CDR2 SMNVEV (reference sequence). Losses at the gene ends were 5 bases for V and 8 bases for J; bases not matched to a gene: 9. This CDR3 comprises 15 residues. In DNA, the CDR3 is TGTGCCAGCAGTCTTGGACTAGCGGTCCATGATGAGCAGTTCTTC. It translates to CASSLGLAVHDEQFF.

This clonotype occurred many times. V and J are TRBV7-2 and TRBJ2-4, with a possible D match to TRBD1 (6 bases). V lost 2 bases to trimming and J lost 3 bases, with 17 bases between them. There are 17 residues in the CDR3. CDR1 and CDR2 from the germline V gene are SGHTA and FQGNSA. CDR3 protein: CASSLRPTGKVKNIQYF. CDR3 coding DNA: TGTGCCAGCAGCTTAAGACCAACAGGGAAGGTCAAAAACATTCAGTACTTC.

This chain links TRBV20-1 with TRBJ2-6; a possible D gene is TRBD1 (5 bases). The CDR3 contains 14 residues. CDR1 is DFQATT and CDR2 is SNEGSKA in the germline V gene (reference sequence). With 5 bases removed from V and 4 bases from J, the gap between germline ends came to 12 bases. This CDR3 reads CSAFQGSGANVLTF. CDR3 in DNA: TGCAGTGCTTTCCAGGGCTCCGGGGCCAACGTCCTGACTTTC.

This clonotype was recorded many times. The CDR3 DNA is TGTGCCAGCAGCCGCTCAGGGGCCCGATCAGCTTTCTTT. This translates into CASSRSGARSAFF. V is TRBV12-3 or TRBV12-4 and J is TRBJ1-1; a weak D match, TRBD1 (6 bases). Trimming pared 6 bases from V and 10 bases from J, leaving 18 bases between. CDR3 length: 13 amino acids.

This clonotype was seen at least ten times. The chain links TRBV29-1 to TRBJ1-2; maybe TRBD1 (5 bases). The V gene's germline CDR1 is SQVTM and CDR2 ANQGSEA. Trimming left V 7 bases short and J 1 base short, with 16 bases between. This CDR3 is 14 amino acids long. This CDR3 reads CSALGTDFNYGYTF. The CDR3 nucleotides are TGCAGCGCGCTCGGGACGGATTTTAACTATGGCTACACCTTC.

The genes are TRBV6-1 and TRBJ1-5; the D gene is possibly TRBD1 (6 bases). V was shortened by 6 bases and J by 4 bases, with 16 bases between the two germline ends. The CDR3 length is 15 residues. In germline, CDR1 is MNHNS, CDR2 SASEGT. CDR3 DNA: TGTGCCAGCAGGTCACAGGGTGGGGTGAATCAGCCCCAGCATTTT. Translating gives CASRSQGGVNQPQHF.

At least ten counts were recorded for this clonotype. The CDR3 DNA reads TGTGCCAGCAGCCAGAACCCCAATTCACCCCTCCACTTT. Translated, it gives CASSQNPNSPLHF. V usage is TRBV7-3 and J usage is TRBJ1-6; D remains unclear. V lost 5 bases and J lost 7, with 9 bases in between. Germline V lookup: CDR1 SGHTA, CDR2 FQGTGA. This CDR3 contains 13 residues.

The J gene is TRBJ2-7, the V gene TRBV7-8; D remains unclear. CDR1 and CDR2 (germline): SGHVS, FQNEAQ. V lost 5 bases, J lost 0 bases, and 23 bases lay in between. The CDR3 length is 18 residues. CDR3 protein: CASSIVGAILPSSYEQYF. As DNA, the CDR3 is TGTGCCAGCAGCATAGTGGGCGCCATCCTACCCTCCTCCTACGAGCAGTACTTC. The full variable domain, completed using reference TRBV7-8 and TRBJ2-7, is GAGVSQSPRYKVAKRGQDVALRCDPISGHVSLFWYQQALGQGPEFLTYFQNEAQLDKSGLPSDRFFAERPEGSVSTLKIQRTQQEDSAVYLCASSIVGAILPSSYEQYFGPGTRLTVT.

This clonotype has only a few counts. This chain links TRBV29-1 with TRBJ2-3; D remains ambiguous. CDR1 and CDR2 from the germline V gene are SQVTM and ANQGSEA. Trimming took 2 bases from V and 4 from J, leaving 10 bases between them. The CDR3 is 13 amino acids. CDR3: CSVESGSADTQYF. The CDR3 nucleotides read TGCAGCGTTGAAAGTGGATCAGCAGATACGCAGTATTTT.

The chain recombines TRBV11-2 with TRBJ2-3; 12 bases are a match to TRBD2. V was clipped by 5 bases and J by 3 bases; unmatched bases: 3. CDR1 SGHAT and CDR2 FQNNGV come from the germline V gene. The CDR3 runs to 15 residues. CDR3 bases: TGTGCCAGCAGCAAGGGGACTAGCGGGACAGATACGCAGTATTTT. Translating it yields CASSKGTSGTDTQYF.

This chain connects TRBV6-1 to TRBJ2-1; the match to TRBD2 covers 7 bases. Losses at the gene ends were 10 bases for V and 0 bases for J; bases not matched to a gene: 12. The CDR3 is 16 amino acids. Germline CDR1 reads MNHNS; CDR2 reads SASEGT. The CDR3, as DNA: TGTGCCATCCTGTGGGGACTAAGGAGCTCCTACAATGAGCAGTTCTTC. It translates to CAILWGLRSSYNEQFF.

The gene calls are TRBV12-3 or TRBV12-4 and TRBJ1-5; tentatively, D is TRBD1 (5 bases). The CDR3 is made up of 15 amino acids. V lost 7 bases and J lost 0, with 13 bases in between. The DNA for the CDR3 is TGTGCCAGCATCCCCGGGACGGATAGCAATCAGCCCCAGCATTTT. Translation: CASIPGTDSNQPQHF.

This clonotype was detected ten times or more. This chain uses TRBV15 with TRBJ2-7; D unresolved. Trimming removed 0 bases from V and 6 bases from J, with 6 bases in between. This CDR3 is built from 12 residues. Looked up from germline, CDR1 is LNHNV and CDR2 is YYDKDF (reference sequence). For the CDR3, the DNA is TGTGCCACCAGCAGAGATCGTTCCGAGCAGTACTTC. This sequence encodes CATSRDRSEQYF.

This clonotype showed up just a few times. V gene TRBV5-1 combines with J gene TRBJ1-1; D gene uncertain. The CDR3 has 13 residues. V was cut by 0 bases and J by 5 bases, with 8 bases left in between. Germline CDR1 reads SGHRS; CDR2 reads YFSETQ. CDR3 region: CASSLAGLTEAFF. The CDR3 nucleotides are TGCGCCAGCAGCTTGGCGGGGTTGACTGAAGCTTTCTTT.

This clonotype was counted only a few times. This chain joins TRBV6-5 and TRBJ1-2, with TRBD1 matching over 8 bases. The trim removed 7 bases at V and 7 bases at J, leaving 11 bases unmatched. Germline-derived CDR1 and CDR2 are MNHEY and SVGAGI. This CDR3 spans 14 amino acids. The CDR3 is CASIKDRGRFGYTF. CDR3 nucleotide sequence: TGTGCCAGCATTAAAGACAGGGGCCGTTTTGGCTACACCTTC.

V is TRBV7-2 and J is TRBJ2-5, with a tentative D call TRBD2 (6 bases). The germline V gene encodes CDR1 SGHTA and CDR2 FQGNSA. The CDR3 contains 16 residues. V was pared by 3 bases and J by 3 bases, with 17 bases between. CDR3 protein: CASSFRGARREETQYF. In DNA, the CDR3 is TGTGCCAGCAGCTTCCGCGGGGCGCGCCGGGAAGAGACCCAGTACTTC.

This clonotype was found many times. The rearrangement links TRBV15 to TRBJ2-2; 10 bases align to TRBD1. The J segment lost 4 bases and the V segment lost 5 bases, leaving 1 base of the junction unmatched. The CDR3 spans 14 residues. CDR1 and CDR2 from the germline V gene are LNHNV and YYDKDF (reference sequence). CDR3 loop: CATSGDRGTGELFF. The CDR3 nucleotides read TGTGCCACCAGCGGGGACAGGGGCACCGGGGAGCTGTTTTTT.

The chain links TRBV19 to TRBJ1-4; TRBD1 matches 7 bases. The CDR3 is 16 amino acids. V lost 8 bases and J lost 8; bases outside the gene matches: 17. Germline V lookup: CDR1 LNHDA, CDR2 SQIVND (reference sequence). The CDR3 region is CASPRGQRLSREKLFF. The CDR3, as DNA: TGTGCCAGTCCAAGGGGACAGCGACTCAGTCGGGAAAAACTGTTTTTT.

This clonotype was seen ten or more times. The chain couples TRBV20-1 to TRBJ2-3, with 12 bases fitting TRBD2. Germline CDR1 DFQATT, CDR2 SNEGSKA (reference sequence). The CDR3 consists of 20 residues. With V trimmed by 1 base and J by 3 bases, 17 bases remained unmatched. CDR3 DNA: TGCAGTGCTAGAGGAAGGCTAACTAGCGGGGGGACGAAGCGGACAGATACGCAGTATTTT. Translation: CSARGRLTSGGTKRTDTQYF.